This TCR beta chain was identified during a study of CD8 T cells in ankylosing spondylitis. The study, taken as a whole, reports: The clones that were linked to disease were reported to be significantly enriched in matched synovial fluid samples from ankylosing spondylitis patients. Made up of about eight highly homologous variants, a TCR beta motif appeared characteristic of ankylosing spondylitis blood. Earlier reports found some motif variants in synovial fluid and blood in reactive arthritis.

Making use of molecular barcodes, quantitative 5'-RACE generated TCR beta libraries. TCRdb ran MiXCR on the 5' RACE reads and lists one entry per CDR3 protein. In the table there are 250,000 or so distinct CDR3 sequences, about 18% of which are singletons. This clonotype was observed many times. The target antigen is unknown. V was shortened by 0 bases and J by 3 bases, with 14 bases between the two germline ends. This CDR3 region has 17 residues. CDR1 and CDR2 (germline): LGHNA, YSLEER. The sequenced sample was blood, either unsorted or a sorted T cell fraction (not recorded which). This TCR derives from a male donor with ankylosing spondylitis or in good health (not recorded which). This chain links TRBV4-3 with TRBJ2-2; the D call may be TRBD1 or TRBD2 (5 bases each). The CDR3 DNA follows: TGCGCCAGCAGCCAAGACAGGTGGGACGGATACACCGGGGAGCTGTTTTTT. Protein: CASSQDRWDGYTGELFF.